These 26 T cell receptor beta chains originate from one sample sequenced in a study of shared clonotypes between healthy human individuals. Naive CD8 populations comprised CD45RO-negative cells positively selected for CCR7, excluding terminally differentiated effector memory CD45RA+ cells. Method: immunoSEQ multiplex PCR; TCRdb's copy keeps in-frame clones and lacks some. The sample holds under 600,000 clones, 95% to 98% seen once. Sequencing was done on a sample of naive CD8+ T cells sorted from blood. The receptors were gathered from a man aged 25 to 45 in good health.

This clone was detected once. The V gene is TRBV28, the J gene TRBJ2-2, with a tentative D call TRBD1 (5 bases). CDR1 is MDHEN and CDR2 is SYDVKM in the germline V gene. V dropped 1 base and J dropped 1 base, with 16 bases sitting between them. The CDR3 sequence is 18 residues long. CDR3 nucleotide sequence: TGTGCCAGCAGTTTATCGTGGGTGGCCAGGGTGAACACCGGGGAGCTGTTTTTT. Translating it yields CASSLSWVARVNTGELFF.

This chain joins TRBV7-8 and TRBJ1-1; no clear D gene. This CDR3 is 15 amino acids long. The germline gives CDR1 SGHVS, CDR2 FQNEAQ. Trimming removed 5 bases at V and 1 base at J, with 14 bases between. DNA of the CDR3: TGTGCCAGCAGCCTTAGCGCAGGCTGGAACACTGAAGCTTTCTTT. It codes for CASSLSAGWNTEAFF.

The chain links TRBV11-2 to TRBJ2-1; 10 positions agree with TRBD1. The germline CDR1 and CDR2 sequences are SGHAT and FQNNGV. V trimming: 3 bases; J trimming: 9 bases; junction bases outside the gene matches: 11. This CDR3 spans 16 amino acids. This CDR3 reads CASSFRPGQGYPEQFF. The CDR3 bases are TGTGCCAGCAGCTTCCGACCGGGACAGGGGTACCCTGAGCAGTTCTTC.

The CDR3 coding sequence is TGTGCCAGCAGCGCCACCCAGTACTTC. Translating gives CASSATQYF. This chain connects TRBV9 to TRBJ2-5; D gene uncertain. Germline assignment: CDR1 SGDLS and CDR2 YYNGEE. Trimming removed 3 bases at V and 8 bases at J, with 2 bases between. This CDR3 is 9 amino acids long.

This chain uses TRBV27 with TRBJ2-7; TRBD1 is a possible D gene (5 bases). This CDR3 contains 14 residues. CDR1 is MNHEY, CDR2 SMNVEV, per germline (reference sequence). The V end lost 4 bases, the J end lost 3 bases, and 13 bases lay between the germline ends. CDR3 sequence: CASSYSGKGYEQYF. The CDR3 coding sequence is TGTGCCAGCAGTTACTCAGGGAAAGGCTACGAGCAGTACTTC.

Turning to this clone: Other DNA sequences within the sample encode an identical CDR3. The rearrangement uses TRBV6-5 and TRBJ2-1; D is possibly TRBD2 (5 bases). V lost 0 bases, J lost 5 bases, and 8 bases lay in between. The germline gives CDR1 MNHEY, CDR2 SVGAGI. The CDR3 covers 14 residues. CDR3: CASSYSGSNNEQFF. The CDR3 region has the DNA TGTGCCAGCAGTTACTCAGGGAGCAACAATGAGCAGTTCTTC.

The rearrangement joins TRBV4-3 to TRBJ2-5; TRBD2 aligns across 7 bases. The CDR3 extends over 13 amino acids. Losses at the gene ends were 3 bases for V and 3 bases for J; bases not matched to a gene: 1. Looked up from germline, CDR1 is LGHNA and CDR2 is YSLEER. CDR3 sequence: CASSHAGEETQYF. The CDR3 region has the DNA TGCGCCAGCAGCCATGCGGGAGAAGAGACCCAGTACTTC.

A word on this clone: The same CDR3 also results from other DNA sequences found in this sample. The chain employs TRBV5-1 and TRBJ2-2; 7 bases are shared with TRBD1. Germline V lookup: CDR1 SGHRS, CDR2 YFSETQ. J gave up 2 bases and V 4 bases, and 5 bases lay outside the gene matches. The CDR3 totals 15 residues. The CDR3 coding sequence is TGCGCCAGCAGCCTAGGGACAGTCAACACCGGGGAGCTGTTTTTT. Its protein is CASSLGTVNTGELFF.

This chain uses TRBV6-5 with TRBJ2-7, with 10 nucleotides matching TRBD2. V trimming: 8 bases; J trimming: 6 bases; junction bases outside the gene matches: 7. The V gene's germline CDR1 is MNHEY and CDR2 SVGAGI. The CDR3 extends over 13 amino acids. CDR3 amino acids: CASGPSGSGEQYF. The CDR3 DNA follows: TGTGCCAGCGGGCCTAGCGGGAGTGGCGAGCAGTACTTC.

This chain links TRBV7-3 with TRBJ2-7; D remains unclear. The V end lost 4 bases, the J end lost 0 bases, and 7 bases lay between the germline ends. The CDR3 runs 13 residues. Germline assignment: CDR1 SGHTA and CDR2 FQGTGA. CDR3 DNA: TGTGCCAGCAGCTCATACGCCTCCTACGAGCAGTACTTC. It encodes CASSSYASYEQYF. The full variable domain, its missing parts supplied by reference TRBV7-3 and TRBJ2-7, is GAGVSQTPSNKVTEKGKYVELRCDPISGHTALYWYRQSLGQGPEFLIYFQGTGAADDSGLPNDRFFAVRPEGSVSTLKIQRTERGDSAVYLCASSSYASYEQYFGPGTRLTVT.

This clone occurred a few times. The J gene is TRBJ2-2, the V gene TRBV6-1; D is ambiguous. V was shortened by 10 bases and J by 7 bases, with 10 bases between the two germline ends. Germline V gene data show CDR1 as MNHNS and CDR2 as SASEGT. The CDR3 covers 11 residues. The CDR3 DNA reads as TGTGCCACGTGGTTCGGCGGGGAGCTGTTTTTT. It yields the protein CATWFGGELFF.

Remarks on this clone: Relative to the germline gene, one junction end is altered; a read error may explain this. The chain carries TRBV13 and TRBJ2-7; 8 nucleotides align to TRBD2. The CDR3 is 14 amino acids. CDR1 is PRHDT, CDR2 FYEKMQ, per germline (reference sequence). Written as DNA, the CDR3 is TGTGCCAGCAGCCTAGGTAGCGGGGCCTACGAGCAGTACTTC. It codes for CASSLGSGAYEQYF.

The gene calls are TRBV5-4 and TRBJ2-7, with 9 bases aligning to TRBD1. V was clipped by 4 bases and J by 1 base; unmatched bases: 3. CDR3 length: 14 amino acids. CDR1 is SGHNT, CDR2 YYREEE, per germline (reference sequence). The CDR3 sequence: CASSGTGLSYEQYF. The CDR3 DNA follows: TGTGCCAGCAGCGGGACAGGGTTATCCTACGAGCAGTACTTC.

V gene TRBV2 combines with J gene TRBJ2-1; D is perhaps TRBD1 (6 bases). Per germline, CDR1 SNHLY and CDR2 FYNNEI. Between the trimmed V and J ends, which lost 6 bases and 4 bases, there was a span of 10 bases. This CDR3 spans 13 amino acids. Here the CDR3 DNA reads TGTGCCAGCAGACCTCAGGGGTACAATGAGCAGTTCTTC. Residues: CASRPQGYNEQFF.

CDR3 in DNA: TGTGCCAGCAGCTTAGAGAGGAGCGAGCAGTACTTC. Protein product: CASSLERSEQYF. This sequence joins TRBV7-8 and TRBJ2-7; no definite D call. The germline V gene has CDR1 SGHVS and CDR2 FQNEAQ. V was cut by 1 base and J by 6 bases, with 7 bases left in between. The CDR3 runs 12 residues.

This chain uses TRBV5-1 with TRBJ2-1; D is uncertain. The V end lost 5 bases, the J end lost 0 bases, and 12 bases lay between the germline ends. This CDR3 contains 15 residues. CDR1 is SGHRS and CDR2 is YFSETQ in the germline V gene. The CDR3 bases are TGCGCCAGCAGGCCCGGTGTCAGCTCCTACAATGAGCAGTTCTTC. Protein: CASRPGVSSYNEQFF.

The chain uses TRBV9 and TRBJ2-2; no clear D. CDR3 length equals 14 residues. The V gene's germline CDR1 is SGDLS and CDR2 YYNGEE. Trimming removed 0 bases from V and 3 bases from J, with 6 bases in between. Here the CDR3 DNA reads TGTGCCAGCAGCGTAGGTGACTACACCGGGGAGCTGTTTTTT. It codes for CASSVGDYTGELFF.

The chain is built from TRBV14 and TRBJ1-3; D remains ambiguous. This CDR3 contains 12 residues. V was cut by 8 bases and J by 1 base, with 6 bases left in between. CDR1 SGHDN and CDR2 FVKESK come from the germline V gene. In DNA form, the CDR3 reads TGTGCCAGCCGACCTTCTGGAAACACCATATATTTT. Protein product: CASRPSGNTIYF.

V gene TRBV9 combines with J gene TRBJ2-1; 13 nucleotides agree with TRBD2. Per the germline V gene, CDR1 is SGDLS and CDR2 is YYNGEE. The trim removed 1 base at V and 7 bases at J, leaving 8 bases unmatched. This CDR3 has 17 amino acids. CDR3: CASSVTGLAGVGNEQFF. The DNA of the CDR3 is TGTGCCAGCAGCGTAACAGGACTAGCGGGAGTAGGGAATGAGCAGTTCTTC.

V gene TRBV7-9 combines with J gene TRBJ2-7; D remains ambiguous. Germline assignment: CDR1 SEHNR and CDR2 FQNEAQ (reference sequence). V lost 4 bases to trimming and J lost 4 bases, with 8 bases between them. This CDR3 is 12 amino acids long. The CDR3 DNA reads TGTGCCAGCAGCTCAAATTGGTACGAGCAGTACTTC. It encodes CASSSNWYEQYF.

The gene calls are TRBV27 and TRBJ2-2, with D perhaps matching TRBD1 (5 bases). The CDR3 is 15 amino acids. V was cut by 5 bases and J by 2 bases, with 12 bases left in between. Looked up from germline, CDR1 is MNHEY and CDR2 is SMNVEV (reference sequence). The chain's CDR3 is CASSPETANTGELFF. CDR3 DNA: TGTGCCAGCAGTCCTGAGACAGCCAACACCGGGGAGCTGTTTTTT.

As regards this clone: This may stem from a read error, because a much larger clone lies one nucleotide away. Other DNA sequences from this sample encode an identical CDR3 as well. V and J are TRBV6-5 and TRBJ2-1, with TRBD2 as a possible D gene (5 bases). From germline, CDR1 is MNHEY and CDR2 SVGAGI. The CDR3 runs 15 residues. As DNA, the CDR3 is TGTGCCAGCAGTTACTCGTCCGGGATCGGCAATGAGCAATTCTTC. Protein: CASSYSSGIGNEQFF.

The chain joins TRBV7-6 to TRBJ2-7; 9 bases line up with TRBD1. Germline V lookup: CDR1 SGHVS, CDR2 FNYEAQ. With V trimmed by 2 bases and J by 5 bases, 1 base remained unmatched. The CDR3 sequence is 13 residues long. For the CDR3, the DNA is TGTGCCAGCAGCTTAACAGGGGGCGACGAGCAGTACTTC. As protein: CASSLTGGDEQYF.

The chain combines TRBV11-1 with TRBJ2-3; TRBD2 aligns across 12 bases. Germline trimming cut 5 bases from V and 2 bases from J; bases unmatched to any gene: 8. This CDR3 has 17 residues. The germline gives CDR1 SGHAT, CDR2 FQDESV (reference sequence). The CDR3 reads CASSPRTSGTDTDTQYF. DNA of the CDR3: TGTGCCAGCAGCCCCCGGACTAGCGGGACCGACACAGATACGCAGTATTTT.

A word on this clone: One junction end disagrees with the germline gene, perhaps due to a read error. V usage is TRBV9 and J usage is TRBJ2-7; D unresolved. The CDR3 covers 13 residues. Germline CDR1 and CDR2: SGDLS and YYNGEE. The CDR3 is CASSPRVLGIESF. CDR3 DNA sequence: TGTGCCAGCAGCCCTCGAGTGTTGGGGATAGAAAGCTTC.

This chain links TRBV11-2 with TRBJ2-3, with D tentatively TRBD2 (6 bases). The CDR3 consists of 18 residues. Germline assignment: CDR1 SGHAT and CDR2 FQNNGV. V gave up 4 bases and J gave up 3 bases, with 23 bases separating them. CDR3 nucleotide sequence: TGTGCCAGCAGCTCAGTGGTCCTGACGGGAGCGAAGACAGATACGCAGTATTTT. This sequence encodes CASSSVVLTGAKTDTQYF.